The 24 T cell receptor beta chains below all came from one sample that was sequenced in a study of T cell repertoires in cytomegalovirus infection. These TCRs are of unknown antigen specificity. Using its own MiXCR run on the reads, TCRdb lists one record per CDR3 protein. The data show some 590,000 distinct CDR3 sequences, with over 35% seen just once and 48% held by the top ten. This specimen consisted of cultured PBMCs, obtained from culture after CMV antigen stimulation. Every receptor here comes from a human donor in good health (CMV status not recorded). Some clones in this sample may be carry-over from other donors' samples.

The chain uses TRBV14 and TRBJ2-3, with D tentatively TRBD1 or TRBD2 (5 bases each). The germline V gene has CDR1 SGHDN and CDR2 FVKESK. The CDR3 contains 14 residues. V was pared by 5 bases and J by 2 bases, with 11 bases between. The CDR3 DNA follows: TGTGCCAGCAGCGCACGGGACCACACAGATACGCAGTATTTT. Amino acids: CASSARDHTDTQYF. Based on the CDR3 plus reference TRBV14 and TRBJ2-3, the full variable domain is EAGVTQFPSHSVIEKGQTVTLRCDPISGHDNLYWYRRVMGKEIKFLLHFVKESKQDESGMPNNRFLAERTGGTYSTLKVQPAELEDSGVYFCASSARDHTDTQYFGPGTRLTVL.

The rearrangement joins TRBV6-6 to TRBJ1-6; no clear D. V shed 8 bases and J shed 8 bases, with 13 bases lying between them. The CDR3 sequence is 13 residues long. Germline loops: CDR1 MNHNY, CDR2 SVGAGI (reference sequence). DNA for the CDR3: TGTGCCAGCCGTTTAGCGGGCGATTCACCCCTCCACTTT. Translating gives CASRLAGDSPLHF.

This chain uses TRBV6-1 with TRBJ1-5, with no clear D. V was shortened by 7 bases and J by 4 bases, with 26 bases between the two germline ends. Germline lookup yields CDR1 MNHNS and CDR2 SASEGT. The CDR3 loop spans 18 amino acids. The CDR3 reads CASTALAATRTYNQPQHF. The CDR3 bases are TGTGCCAGCACCGCCTTGGCGGCCACCCGCACTTATAATCAGCCCCAGCATTTT.

V and J are TRBV6-2 or TRBV6-3 and TRBJ1-2; D not certain. Germline CDR1 and CDR2: MNHEY and SVGEGT. Between the trimmed V and J ends, which lost 1 base and 4 bases, there was a span of 13 bases. The CDR3 has 15 residues. In DNA, the CDR3 is TGTGCCAGCAGTTACTATAACGGATTACCCTATGGCTACACCTTC. This codes for CASSYYNGLPYGYTF.

This chain uses TRBV6-6 with TRBJ2-1; 10 nucleotides line up with TRBD2. This CDR3 contains 15 residues. Germline V gene lookup returns CDR1 MNHNY and CDR2 SVGAGI (reference sequence). V lost 7 bases to trimming and J lost 8 bases; unmatched junction nucleotides: 11. The CDR3 region is CASITGEREGHEQFF. The CDR3 nucleotides read TGTGCCAGCATTACCGGGGAGCGGGAGGGTCATGAGCAGTTCTTC.

This clonotype has just a few counts. The rearrangement joins TRBV11-2 to TRBJ2-7, with D perhaps TRBD1 (6 bases). Deletions cut 6 bases from V and 3 bases from J, with 12 bases between. The CDR3 runs 13 residues. Germline V gene sequence: CDR1 SGHAT, CDR2 FQNNGV. DNA for the CDR3: TGTGCCAGCAGAAATACAGGGAGCTACGAGCAGTACTTC. Translated: CASRNTGSYEQYF.

The chain recombines TRBV6-2 or TRBV6-3 with TRBJ1-2; 7 bases are shared with TRBD1. Trimming removed 5 bases from V and 4 bases from J; junction bases left unmatched: 7. The CDR3 totals 14 residues. The germline V gene has CDR1 MNHEY and CDR2 SVGEGT. The CDR3, as DNA: TGTGCCAGCAGTGACCGACAGGGAGGCTATGGCTACACCTTC. Encoded protein: CASSDRQGGYGYTF.

V and J are TRBV12-3 or TRBV12-4 and TRBJ1-2, with D perhaps TRBD1 (5 bases). The CDR3 spans 16 residues. V lost 4 bases to trimming and J lost 4 bases, with 19 bases between them. CDR3 residues: CASSSRAGSTAYGYTF. CDR3 in DNA: TGTGCCAGCAGTTCAAGGGCAGGATCGACAGCCTATGGCTACACCTTC.

This clonotype was seen only a few times. V usage is TRBV7-2 and J usage is TRBJ2-5; perhaps TRBD1 as D (6 bases). The CDR3 extends over 13 amino acids. Trimming stripped 4 bases from V and 7 bases from J, with 13 bases between. From germline, CDR1 is SGHTA and CDR2 FQGNSA. CDR3 in amino acids: CASSSEVGGTQYF. The CDR3 nucleotides are TGTGCCAGCAGCTCAGAGGTAGGGGGGACCCAGTACTTC.

This clonotype appeared a few times. V and J are TRBV7-2 and TRBJ2-5, with 7 bases aligning to TRBD2. The CDR3 is made up of 15 amino acids. The trim removed 4 bases at V and 5 bases at J, leaving 10 bases unmatched. The germline V gene has CDR1 SGHTA and CDR2 FQGNSA. The CDR3 DNA sequence: TGTGCCAGCAGCTCGCGGACTAGGGCCCTGGAGACCCAGTACTTC. Protein sequence: CASSSRTRALETQYF.

The chain has TRBV28 and TRBJ2-5; 7 bases are shared with TRBD2. Germline trimming cut 6 bases from V and 3 bases from J; bases unmatched to any gene: 4. This CDR3 region has 13 residues. The germline CDR1 and CDR2 sequences are MDHEN and SYDVKM. The CDR3 bases are TGTGCCAGCAGGGTGGGAGGGAAAGAGACCCAGTACTTC. Amino acid sequence: CASRVGGKETQYF.

For the CDR3, the DNA is TGTGCCAGCAGTTACGAGGGGCTGGGGCGGGAGGTTCAGTATTTT. It translates to CASSYEGLGREVQYF. The rearrangement uses TRBV6-8 and TRBJ2-3, with TRBD2 identical over 8 bases. This CDR3 comprises 15 residues. CDR1 is MNHGY and CDR2 is SAAAGT in the germline V gene. Germline trimming cut 2 bases from V and 12 bases from J; bases unmatched to any gene: 13.

The genes are TRBV11-3 and TRBJ2-1; 15 nucleotides align to TRBD2. Germline CDR1 SGHNT, CDR2 YENEEA. The CDR3 consists of 17 residues. Unmatched junction bases numbered 8, after V lost 2 bases and J lost 9 bases. The CDR3: CASSLSGTSGRRGEQFF. For the CDR3, the DNA is TGTGCCAGCAGCTTAAGTGGGACTAGCGGGAGGAGGGGTGAGCAGTTCTTC.

V is TRBV4-1 and J is TRBJ2-2; the D gene is possibly TRBD2 (7 bases). CDR1 is MGHRA and CDR2 is YSYEKL in the germline V gene. The CDR3 extends over 17 amino acids. Trimming took off 4 bases at V and 0 bases at J, with 15 bases between the two ends. CDR3 loop: CASSPGGGGSNTGELFF. In nucleotides, the CDR3 is TGCGCCAGCAGCCCTGGAGGGGGGGGGTCGAACACCGGGGAGCTGTTTTTT.

This sequence joins TRBV12-3 or TRBV12-4 and TRBJ2-7; the D is unclear. The CDR3 has 13 residues. Trimming took 3 bases from V and 6 from J, leaving 12 bases between them. This CDR3 reads CASSLSSTGEQYF. The CDR3 DNA sequence: TGTGCCAGCAGTTTGAGTAGTACGGGCGAGCAGTACTTC.

Note on this clonotype: One junction end does not reproduce the germline sequence, and a read error may be involved. The gene calls are TRBV12-3 or TRBV12-4 and TRBJ1-1; unclear D gene. This CDR3 contains 14 residues. CDR3 in amino acids: CASSFRLENTEALF. The CDR3, as DNA: TGTGCCAGCAGTTTTCGACTAGAGAACACTGAAGCTTTGTTT.

The chain carries TRBV11-2 and TRBJ2-1, with D hard to call. CDR1 is SGHAT and CDR2 is FQNNGV in the germline V gene. The V end lost 4 bases, the J end lost 0 bases, and 13 bases lay between the germline ends. CDR3 length equals 16 residues. CDR3 nucleotide sequence: TGTGCCAGCAGCTCCGGAATCCGCGGCTCCTACAATGAGCAGTTCTTC. It specifies CASSSGIRGSYNEQFF.

This clonotype was seen only a few times. This chain joins TRBV7-9 and TRBJ2-7; D gene ambiguous. V was pared by 6 bases and J by 7 bases, with 10 bases between. Germline assignment: CDR1 SEHNR and CDR2 FQNEAQ (reference sequence). The CDR3 spans 11 residues. The CDR3 region has the DNA TGTGCCAGCAGGCTGGCTTCGGAGCAGTACTTC. The encoded protein is CASRLASEQYF.

This clonotype has just a few counts. V usage is TRBV12-3 or TRBV12-4 and J usage is TRBJ1-3; no clear D gene. V gave up 3 bases and J gave up 7 bases, with 16 bases separating them. This CDR3 region has 15 residues. The chain's CDR3 is CASSLRSDGRNTIYF. CDR3 sequence (DNA): TGTGCCAGCAGTTTGAGGAGTGATGGTCGGAACACCATATATTTT.

The chain has TRBV6-2 or TRBV6-3 and TRBJ2-7; D not certain. The CDR3 has 17 amino acids. From germline, CDR1 is MNHEY and CDR2 SVGEGT. V was shortened by 5 bases and J by 3 bases, with 23 bases between the two germline ends. CDR3 in amino acids: CASSPPAFSLRFYEQYF. The CDR3, as DNA: TGTGCCAGCAGTCCCCCTGCTTTTTCCCTGAGGTTCTACGAGCAGTACTTC.

This clonotype has just one count. The CDR3 region has the DNA TGTGCCAGCATGGAACCGACAGGCCAGTTCCCCGGATCGAACACCGGGGAGCTGTTTTTT. Amino acid sequence: CASMEPTGQFPGSNTGELFF. This chain links TRBV3-1 with TRBJ2-2, with TRBD1 as a possible D gene (6 bases). The V gene's germline CDR1 is LGHDT and CDR2 YNNKEL (reference sequence). With 7 bases removed from V and 0 bases from J, the gap between germline ends came to 27 bases. This CDR3 region has 20 residues. The full variable domain, in which reference TRBV3-1 and TRBJ2-2 provide the parts outside the CDR3, is DTAVSQTPKYLVTQMGNDKSIKCEQNLGHDTMYWYKQDSKKFLKIMFSYNNKELIINETVPNRFSPKSPDKAHLNLHINSLELGDSAVYFCASMEPTGQFPGSNTGELFFGEGSRLTVL.

The rearrangement links TRBV12-3 or TRBV12-4 to TRBJ1-2; no clear D gene. This CDR3 comprises 16 residues. V was pared by 3 bases and J by 1 base, with 15 bases between. The DNA of the CDR3 is TGTGCCAGCAGTTTCACCCCCATCGACCTTAACTATGGCTACACCTTC. Translation: CASSFTPIDLNYGYTF.

The chain has TRBV2 and TRBJ2-3, with TRBD1 matching 9 bases. The CDR3 is 15 residues long. CDR1 and CDR2 from the germline V gene are SNHLY and FYNNEI. Trimming cost V 4 bases and J 4 bases; bases outside gene matches: 6. The CDR3 reads CASSARDRESDTQYF. CDR3 coding DNA: TGTGCCAGCAGTGCCCGGGACAGGGAATCAGATACGCAGTATTTT.

The gene calls are TRBV12-3 or TRBV12-4 and TRBJ1-3; D call uncertain. CDR3 length: 15 residues. V lost 3 bases and J 0 bases, leaving 9 bases between the germline ends. DNA of the CDR3: TGTGCCAGCAGTTTTTGGTTGGGCTCTGGAAACACCATATATTTT. It encodes CASSFWLGSGNTIYF.